This TCR beta chain is drawn from a study of T cell changes during pregnancy in multiple sclerosis. The data were produced by immunoSEQ multiplex PCR, yet TCRdb's version contains in-frame clones alone and is incomplete. The sample gives roughly 48,000 clones, roughly 88% of which show up once; 1.2% is in the top ten. The receptor was isolated from a female donor with multiple sclerosis, enrolled in a pregnancy study. Sequences were derived from CD4+ T cells from peripheral blood mononuclear cells, sampled in the second trimester of pregnancy.

Here the CDR3 reads CASSQGSSGSPIGYF. For the CDR3, the DNA is TGCGCCAGCAGCCAAGGAAGTAGCGGGAGTCCTATCGGGTATTTT. The chain joins TRBV4-1 to TRBJ2-3; 9 bases align to TRBD2. Trimming at V came to 1 base and at J to 14 bases, leaving 13 bases not matched to a gene. From germline, CDR1 is MGHRA and CDR2 YSYEKL. The CDR3 runs 15 residues.